This TCR beta chain derives from a study of T cell changes during pregnancy in multiple sclerosis. Only in-frame clones appear in the TCRdb table, and some are missing; sequencing was by immunoSEQ multiplex PCR. The table includes tens of thousands of clones, about 94% detected once. The TCR was taken from a female donor with multiple sclerosis, enrolled in a pregnancy study. Sample: peripheral blood, taken in the third trimester of pregnancy.

CDR3: CASSNPRPGTTYNEQFF. CDR3 coding DNA: TGCGCCAGCTCCAACCCAAGACCGGGGACTACCTACAATGAGCAGTTCTTC. The V and J genes are TRBV4-1 and TRBJ2-1; 7 nucleotides match TRBD2. The germline gives CDR1 MGHRA, CDR2 YSYEKL. The CDR3 has 17 residues. J was trimmed by 2 bases and V by 8 bases; bases with no gene match: 15.